This T cell receptor (beta chain) was identified during a study of human T cells and chemical hapten exposure. The wider study: Each patient's scalp received weekly diphenylcyclopropenone throughout the approximately 24-week study. Upper-back patches of 0.01% DPC were read at 6 days.

Time point here: patch test 1, 2 weeks after DPC sensitization. Treatment indicated: therapeutic diphenylcyclopropenone sensitization with weekly scalp DPC. With regard to this clonotype: Its antigen is not identified.

Overall study results and limits: Expanded TCRs made up significantly more big CDR3 similarity clusters than controls did.

Trimming at V came to 0 bases and at J to 1 base, leaving 3 bases not matched to a gene. CDR1 is SGHRS, CDR2 YFSETQ, per germline. This CDR3 comprises 15 residues. Using its own MiXCR run on the RACE reads, TCRdb lists one record per CDR3 protein. The sample lists 95,000 or so distinct CDR3 sequences; 10% were seen once. This TCR came from a man aged 35 to 55 with alopecia areata. Some clones in this sample may be carry-over from other donors' samples. Sequenced here: whole blood, sampled in connection with sensitization to the hapten diphenylcyclopropenone (DPC). The rearrangement uses TRBV5-1 and TRBJ1-2; the match to TRBD1 covers 7 bases. CDR3 nucleotides: TGCGCCAGCAGCTTGGAGCCAGGGGGTAACTATGGCTACACCTTC. Protein sequence: CASSLEPGGNYGYTF.